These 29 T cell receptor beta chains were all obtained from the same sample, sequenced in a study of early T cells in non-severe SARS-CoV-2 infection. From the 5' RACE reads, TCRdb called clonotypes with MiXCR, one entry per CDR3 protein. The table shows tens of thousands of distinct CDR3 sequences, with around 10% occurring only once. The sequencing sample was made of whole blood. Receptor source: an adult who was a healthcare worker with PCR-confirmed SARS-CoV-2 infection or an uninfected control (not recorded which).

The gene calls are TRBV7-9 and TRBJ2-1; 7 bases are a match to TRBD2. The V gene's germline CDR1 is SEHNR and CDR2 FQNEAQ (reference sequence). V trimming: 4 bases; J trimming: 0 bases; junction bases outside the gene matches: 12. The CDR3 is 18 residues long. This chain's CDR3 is CASSSTITSASSYNEQFF. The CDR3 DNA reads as TGTGCCAGCAGCTCCACTATCACTAGCGCTAGCTCCTACAATGAGCAGTTCTTC.

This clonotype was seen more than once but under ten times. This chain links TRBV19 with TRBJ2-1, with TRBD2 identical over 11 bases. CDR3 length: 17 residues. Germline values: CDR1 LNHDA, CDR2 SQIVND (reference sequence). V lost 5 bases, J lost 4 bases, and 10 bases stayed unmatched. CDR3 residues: CASSLPGLAGFYNEQFF. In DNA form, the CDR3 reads TGTGCCAGTAGTCTCCCCGGACTAGCGGGTTTTTACAATGAGCAGTTCTTC.

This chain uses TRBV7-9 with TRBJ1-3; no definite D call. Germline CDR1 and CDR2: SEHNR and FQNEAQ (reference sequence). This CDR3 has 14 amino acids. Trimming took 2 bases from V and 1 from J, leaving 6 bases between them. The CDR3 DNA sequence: TGTGCCAGCAGCTTAACACAGTCTGGAAACACCATATATTTT. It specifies CASSLTQSGNTIYF.

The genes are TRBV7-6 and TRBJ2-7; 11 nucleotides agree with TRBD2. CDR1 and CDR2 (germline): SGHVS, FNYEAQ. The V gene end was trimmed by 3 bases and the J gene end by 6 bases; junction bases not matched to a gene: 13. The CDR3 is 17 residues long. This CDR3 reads CASSFPVSGGAAGEQYF. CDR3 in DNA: TGTGCCAGCAGCTTCCCCGTTAGCGGGGGGGCGGCGGGCGAGCAGTACTTC.

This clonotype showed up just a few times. Here the CDR3 reads CASSPGGGSSYNEQFF. DNA of the CDR3: TGTGCCAGCAGCCCCGGGGGAGGGAGCTCCTACAATGAGCAGTTCTTC. The chain couples TRBV11-3 to TRBJ2-1; 7 bases map to TRBD2. The V gene end was trimmed by 5 bases and the J gene end by 0 bases; junction bases not matched to a gene: 7. Germline CDR1 and CDR2: SGHNT and YENEEA. This CDR3 has 16 amino acids.

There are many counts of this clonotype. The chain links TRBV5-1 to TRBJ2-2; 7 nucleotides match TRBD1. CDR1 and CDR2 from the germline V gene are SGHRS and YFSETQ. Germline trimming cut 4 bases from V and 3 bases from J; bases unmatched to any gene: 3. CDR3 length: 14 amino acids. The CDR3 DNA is TGCGCCAGCAGCCGTACAGGGGACACCGGGGAGCTGTTTTTT. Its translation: CASSRTGDTGELFF.

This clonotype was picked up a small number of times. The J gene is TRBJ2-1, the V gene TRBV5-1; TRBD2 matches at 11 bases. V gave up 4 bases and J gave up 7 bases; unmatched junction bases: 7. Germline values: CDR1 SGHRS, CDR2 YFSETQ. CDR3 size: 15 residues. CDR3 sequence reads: CASSGYSGRANEQFF. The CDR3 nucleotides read TGCGCCAGCAGCGGATATAGCGGGAGGGCGAATGAGCAGTTCTTC.

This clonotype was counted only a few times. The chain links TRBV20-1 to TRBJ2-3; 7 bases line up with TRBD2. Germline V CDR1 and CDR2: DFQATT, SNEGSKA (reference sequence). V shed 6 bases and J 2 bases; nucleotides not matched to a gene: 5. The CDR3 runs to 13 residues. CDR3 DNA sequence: TGCAGTGCCACAGCGGGACTCACAGATACGCAGTATTTT. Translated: CSATAGLTDTQYF.

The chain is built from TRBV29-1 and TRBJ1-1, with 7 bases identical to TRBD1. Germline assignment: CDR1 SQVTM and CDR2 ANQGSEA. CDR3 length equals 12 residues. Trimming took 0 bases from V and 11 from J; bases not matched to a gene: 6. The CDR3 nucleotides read TGCAGCGTTGAAGATCAGTTGGACAGGGCTTTCTTT. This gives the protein CSVEDQLDRAFF. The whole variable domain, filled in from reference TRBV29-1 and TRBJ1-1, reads SAVISQKPSRDICQRGTSLTIQCQVDSQVTMMFWYRQQPGQSLTLIATANQGSEATYESGFVIDKFPISRPNLTFSTLTVSNMSPEDSSIYLCSVEDQLDRAFFGQGTRLTVV.

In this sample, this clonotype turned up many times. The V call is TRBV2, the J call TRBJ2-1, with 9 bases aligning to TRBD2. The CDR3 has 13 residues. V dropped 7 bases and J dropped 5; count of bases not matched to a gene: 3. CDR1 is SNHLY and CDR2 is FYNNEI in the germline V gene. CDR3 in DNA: TGTGCCAGCAAGGCGGGGGGGAACAATGAGCAGTTCTTC. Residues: CASKAGGNNEQFF.

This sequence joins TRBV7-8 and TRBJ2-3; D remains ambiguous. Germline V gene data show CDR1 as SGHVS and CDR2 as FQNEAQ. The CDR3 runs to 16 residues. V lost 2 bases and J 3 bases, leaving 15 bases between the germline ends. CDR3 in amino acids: CASSLSRGAGTDTQYF. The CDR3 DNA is TGTGCCAGCAGCTTAAGCCGAGGAGCTGGGACAGATACGCAGTATTTT.

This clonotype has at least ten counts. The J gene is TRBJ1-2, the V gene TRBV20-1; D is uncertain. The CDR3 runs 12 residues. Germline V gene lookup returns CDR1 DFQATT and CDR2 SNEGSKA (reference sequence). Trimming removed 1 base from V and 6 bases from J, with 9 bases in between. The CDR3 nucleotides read TGCAGTGCTAGAGGGAGGGAGCATGGCTACACCTTC. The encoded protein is CSARGREHGYTF.

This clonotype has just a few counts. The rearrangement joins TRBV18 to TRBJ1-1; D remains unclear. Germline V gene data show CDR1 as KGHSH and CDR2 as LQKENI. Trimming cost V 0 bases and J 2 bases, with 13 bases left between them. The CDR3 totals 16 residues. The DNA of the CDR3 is TGTGCCAGCTCACCACCGAGGAGTCGAAGAAACACTGAAGCTTTCTTT. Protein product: CASSPPRSRRNTEAFF.

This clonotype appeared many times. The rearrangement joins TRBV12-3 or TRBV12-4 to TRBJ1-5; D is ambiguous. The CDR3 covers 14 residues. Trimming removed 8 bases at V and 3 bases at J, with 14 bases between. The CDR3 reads CASSRGRDNQPQHF. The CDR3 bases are TGTGCCAGCTCCCGAGGCAGAGACAATCAGCCCCAGCATTTT.

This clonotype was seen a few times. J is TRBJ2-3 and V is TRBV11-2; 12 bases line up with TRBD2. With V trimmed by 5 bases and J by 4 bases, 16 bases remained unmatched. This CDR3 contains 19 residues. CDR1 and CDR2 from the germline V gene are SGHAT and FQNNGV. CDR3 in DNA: TGTGCCAGCAGCCCCCGGACAGGAAGACTAGCGGGGGCGGCAGATACGCAGTATTTT. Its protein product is CASSPRTGRLAGAADTQYF.

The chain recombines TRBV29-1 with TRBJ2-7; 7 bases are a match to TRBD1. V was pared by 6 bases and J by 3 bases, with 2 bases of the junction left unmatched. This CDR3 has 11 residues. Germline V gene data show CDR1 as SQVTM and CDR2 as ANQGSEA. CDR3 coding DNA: TGCAGCGTCGGGACAGTCTACGAGCAGTACTTC. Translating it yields CSVGTVYEQYF.

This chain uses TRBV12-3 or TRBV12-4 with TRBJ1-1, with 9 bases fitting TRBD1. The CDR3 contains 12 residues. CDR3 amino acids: CASGTGSPEAFF. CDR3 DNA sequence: TGTGCAAGCGGGACAGGGAGTCCTGAAGCTTTCTTT.

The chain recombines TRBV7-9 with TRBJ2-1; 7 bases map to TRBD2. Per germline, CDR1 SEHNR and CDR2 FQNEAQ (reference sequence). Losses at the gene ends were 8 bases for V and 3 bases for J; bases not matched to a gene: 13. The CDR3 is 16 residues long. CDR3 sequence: CASGKVRLAHYNEQFF. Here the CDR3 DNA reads TGTGCCAGCGGAAAGGTGAGACTAGCTCACTACAATGAGCAGTTCTTC.

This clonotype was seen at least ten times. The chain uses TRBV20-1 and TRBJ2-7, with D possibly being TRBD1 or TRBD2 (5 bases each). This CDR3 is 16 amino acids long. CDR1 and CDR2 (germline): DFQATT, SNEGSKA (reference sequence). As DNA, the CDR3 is TGCACTGTTCGAGAGAGGGTACGTCATGGGGCATACGAGCAGTACTTC. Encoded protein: CTVRERVRHGAYEQYF.

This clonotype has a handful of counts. The CDR3 coding sequence is TGTGCCAGTAGTATCATTCTCTCGCGGGGTCACGAGCAGTACTTC. Protein product: CASSIILSRGHEQYF. The rearrangement links TRBV19 to TRBJ2-7, with D maybe TRBD2 (6 bases). The CDR3 runs 15 residues. CDR1 and CDR2 from the germline V gene are LNHDA and SQIVND (reference sequence). V was cut by 3 bases and J by 5 bases, with 17 bases left in between.

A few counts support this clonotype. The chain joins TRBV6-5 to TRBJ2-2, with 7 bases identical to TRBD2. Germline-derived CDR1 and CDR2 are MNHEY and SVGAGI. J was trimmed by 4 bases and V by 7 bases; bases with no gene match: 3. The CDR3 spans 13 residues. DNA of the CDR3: TGTGCCAGCACTTCGGGGGGCACCGGGGAGCTGTTTTTT. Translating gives CASTSGGTGELFF.

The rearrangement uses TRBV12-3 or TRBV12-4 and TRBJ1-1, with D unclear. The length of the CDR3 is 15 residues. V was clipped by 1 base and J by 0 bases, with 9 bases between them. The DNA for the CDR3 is TGTGCCAGCAGTTTAGAAAACAGCATGAACACTGAAGCTTTCTTT. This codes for CASSLENSMNTEAFF.

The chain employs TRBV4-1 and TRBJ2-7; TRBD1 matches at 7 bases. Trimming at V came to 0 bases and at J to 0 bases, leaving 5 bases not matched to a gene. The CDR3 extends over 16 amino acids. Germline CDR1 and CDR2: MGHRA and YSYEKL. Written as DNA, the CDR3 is TGCGCCAGCAGCCAAGACGGGACAGAGAGCTCCTACGAGCAGTACTTC. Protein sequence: CASSQDGTESSYEQYF.

The CDR3 DNA sequence: TGTGCCATCAGTGACACTAGCGGGAGTCTGGAGCAGTACTTC. This gives the protein CAISDTSGSLEQYF. This chain uses TRBV10-3 with TRBJ2-7, with TRBD2 matching over 11 bases. Germline V gene data show CDR1 as ENHRY and CDR2 as SYGVKD. The CDR3 covers 14 residues. The V gene end was trimmed by 3 bases and the J gene end by 7 bases; junction bases not matched to a gene: 5.

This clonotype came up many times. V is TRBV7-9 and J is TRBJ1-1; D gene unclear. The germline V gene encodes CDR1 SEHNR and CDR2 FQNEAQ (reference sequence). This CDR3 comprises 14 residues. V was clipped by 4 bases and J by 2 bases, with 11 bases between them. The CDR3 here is CASSSRTPNTEAFF. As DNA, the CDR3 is TGTGCCAGCAGCTCCCGGACGCCTAACACTGAAGCTTTCTTT. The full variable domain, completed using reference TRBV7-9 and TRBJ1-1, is DTGVSQNPRHKITKRGQNVTFRCDPISEHNRLYWYRQTLGQGPEFLTYFQNEAQLEKSRLLSDRFSAERPKGSFSTLEIQRTEQGDSAMYLCASSSRTPNTEAFFGQGTRLTVV.

DNA for the CDR3: TGTGCCAGCAGCCAGGCCGGACTAGCGGGGAGTTACAATGAGCAGTTCTTC. Protein: CASSQAGLAGSYNEQFF. This chain connects TRBV3-1 to TRBJ2-1, with TRBD2 matching over 12 bases. Germline lookup yields CDR1 LGHDT and CDR2 YNNKEL (reference sequence). The V gene end was trimmed by 3 bases and the J gene end by 4 bases; junction bases not matched to a gene: 7. This CDR3 comprises 17 residues.

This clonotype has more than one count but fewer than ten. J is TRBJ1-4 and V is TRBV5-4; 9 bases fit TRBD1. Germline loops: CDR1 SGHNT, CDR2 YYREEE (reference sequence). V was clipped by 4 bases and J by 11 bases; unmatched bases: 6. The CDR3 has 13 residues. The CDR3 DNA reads TGTGCCAGCAGCCCCGGGACAGGGTTCAAACTGTTTTTT. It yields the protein CASSPGTGFKLFF.

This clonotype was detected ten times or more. The CDR3 loop is CASRPFGQETQYF. The CDR3 DNA is TGTGCCAGCAGACCCTTTGGACAAGAGACCCAGTACTTC. V gene TRBV11-2 combines with J gene TRBJ2-5; D is unresolved. V was trimmed by 6 bases and J by 2 bases, leaving 10 bases between them. The CDR3 length is 13 residues. Per germline, CDR1 SGHAT and CDR2 FQNNGV.

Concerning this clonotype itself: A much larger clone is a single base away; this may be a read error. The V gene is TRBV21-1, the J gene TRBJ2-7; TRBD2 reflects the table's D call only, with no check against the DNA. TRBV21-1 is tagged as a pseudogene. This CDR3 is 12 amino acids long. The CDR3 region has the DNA TGTGCCGGCAGCAAAGATGCGGGAGAGCAGTACTTC. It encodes CAGSKDAGEQYF.